Listed below are T cell receptor beta chains from one sample, sequenced in a study of technical replicates of blood from several donors. The repertoire was sequenced with immunoSEQ multiplex PCR; TCRdb's copy has only in-frame clones and lacks some. The table shows some 80,000 clones, with 91% occurring only once. Material: T cells isolated from PBMCs. Receptors originate from a human donor in good health. Each CDR3 is given with its conserved first and last residue. Not all rows give a size; the values are once, few, many and, for expanded clones, a class.

clone size | J gene | V gene | CDR3 protein
- | TRBJ1-4 | TRBV5-1 | CASRDSFNEKLFF
once | TRBJ1-1 | TRBV5-4 | CASSFEGNTEAFF
- | TRBJ1-1 | TRBV28 | CASSSPYRNTEAFF
- | TRBJ1-2 | TRBV7-2 | CASVRDRRAYGYTF
- | TRBJ2-5 | TRBV6-5 | CASSYGTGWLETQYF
- | TRBJ1-4 | TRBV19 | CASSIYWQGGEKLFF
- | TRBJ2-1 | TRBV7-7 | CASSPRTGTSGSYNEQFF
- | TRBJ1-3 | TRBV13 | CASSFLTGREAGNTIYF
- | TRBJ2-2 | TRBV18 | CASSPPIAGGPDLFF
- | TRBJ2-7 | TRBV4-1 | CASRQKGTSGSFYEQYF
- | TRBJ2-7 | TRBV7-9 | CASSFGTASYEQYF
- | TRBJ1-2 | TRBV15 | CATSTWNRVYGYTF
- | TRBJ2-2 | TRBV28 | CASRMGLNTGELFF
- | TRBJ2-7 | TRBV12-1 | CASSFRLARGSYEQYF
- | TRBJ2-2 | TRBV6-6 | CASSYSRTGELFF
- | TRBJ2-5 | TRBV7-9 | CASSLSPRGQETQYF
- | TRBJ2-3 | TRBV2 | CAVHGQTSTDTQYF
once | TRBJ2-7 | TRBV6-5 | CASSGTGGAYEQYF
few | TRBJ2-7 | TRBV2 | CASREGLDSYEQYF
- | TRBJ1-1 | TRBV11-2 | CASSLGEPEAFF
- | TRBJ1-1 | TRBV25-1 | CASRSPPRTEAFF
once | TRBJ1-3 | TRBV29-1 | CSVEVDAGLSGNTIYF
- | TRBJ2-1 | TRBV4-3 | CASSPGNNEQFF
- | TRBJ1-4 | TRBV6-1 | CASRKSGAGNEKVFF
- | TRBJ2-7 | TRBV28 | CASIGQVQRGYEQYF
- | TRBJ1-5 | TRBV9 | CASSFRGEDNQPQHF
- | TRBJ2-2 | TRBV14 | CASSQVRAGGTGELFF
few | TRBJ1-5 | TRBV9 | CASSGAGVFSNQPQHF
- | TRBJ2-3 | TRBV6-6 | CASSTGYGDTQYF
- | TRBJ1-1 | TRBV5-1 | CASSEWVGGTEAFF
- | TRBJ2-1 | TRBV10-3 | CAISLYREYNEQFF
once | TRBJ2-5 | TRBV9 | CASNRGGLGETQYF
once | TRBJ2-7 | TRBV19 | CATKTATYEQYF
- | TRBJ1-3 | TRBV2 | CASSEFRDRELPLYSGNTIYF
- | TRBJ1-5 | TRBV19 | CASSKDREGGQPQHF
once | TRBJ2-5 | TRBV7-9 | CASSLGRGLQETQYF
- | TRBJ2-5 | TRBV2 | CASSVSRGPQETQYF
few | TRBJ1-1 | TRBV25-1 | CASSATGNPTEAFF
- | TRBJ2-5 | TRBV6-6 | CASSGQGRETQYF
- | TRBJ2-1 | TRBV6-5 | CASSYWETGYNEQFF
- | TRBJ2-3 | TRBV9 | CASSAELALSTDTQYF
- | TRBJ1-1 | TRBV19 | CASRTAHTEAFF
- | TRBJ1-1 | TRBV5-4 | CASRRQGGNTEAFF
- | TRBJ2-1 | TRBV28 | CASSTPGYQNEQFF
- | TRBJ2-7 | TRBV7-9 | CASSFGGRYHYEQYF
- | TRBJ2-1 | TRBV7-9 | CASTPGLAYNEQFF
- | TRBJ2-5 | TRBV7-8 | CASDQGTETQYF